This TCR beta chain was identified during a study of Ad26.COV2.S vaccination and SARS-CoV-2 variants (dated by TCRdb to about 2021). In the study overall: Donors in the vaccine arm were drawn from COV1001, a phase I-IIa trial of Ad26.COV2.S in healthy adults that was multicentre, randomized, double-blind and placebo-controlled. Ad26.COV2.S was administered intramuscularly at 5 x 10^10 or 1 x 10^11 viral particles, either as a single shot or as two shots given 56 days apart. The specificity and breadth of SARS-CoV-2-reactive T cell receptors after Ad26.COV2.S vaccination were assessed by TCRbeta repertoire sequencing. The TCR-sequenced set comprised around 32 samples: around 20 Ad26.COV2.S vaccine recipients, 5 placebo recipients and 8 SARS-CoV-2 convalescent individuals. Trial participants were randomized into five groups of five: low-dose or high-dose Ad26.COV2.S given once or twice, or placebo on both occasions. Investigators remained blinded to trial group allocation during experiments and outcome assessment.

The immunoSEQ Assay was used to sequence TCRbeta CDR3 regions. After extraction, genomic DNA underwent amplification by bias-controlled multiplex PCR, followed by high-throughput sequencing. As for the authors' bioinformatics: To quantify the absolute abundance of every unique TCRbeta CDR3 region, sequences were collapsed and filtered. T cell fraction was estimated by normalization of TCRbeta template counts to usable DNA, with usable DNA being measured through amplification of reference genes present in all nucleated cells. Repertoire TCRs were annotated as SARS-CoV-2-specific when V gene, CDR3 amino acid sequence and J gene were exactly matched to a known reactive TCR set. The reference SARS-CoV-2 TCR set came from MIRA and was filtered for enrichment in COVID-19-positive ImmuneCODE repertoires, removing public or cross-reactive TCRs. Drawing on the MIRA antigens, annotated TCRs were analysed further at the level of specific ORF or position within ORF. Depth was the summed frequency of annotated unique rearrangements, while breadth was defined as annotated unique rearrangements over total unique productive rearrangements. Group comparisons of TCR breadth used two-sided Wilcoxon rank-sum tests. TCRdb obtained this table from immuneACCESS and retained in-frame rearrangements with V and J assigned. These tables miss some clones; where compared with another copy, unresolved V genes account for less than half of the shortfall, and the remainder is unexplained. V, J and clone size are those of that table, while D and trimming were read from the DNA. In this sample the table shows around 450,000 clones, less than 95% of which occur a single time. The top ten clones comprise about 4.1% of the sample.

Trimming removed 4 bases from V and 5 bases from J; the gene matches leave 6 bases unexplained. The CDR3, from cysteine to phenylalanine, totals 17 residues. Of all the DNA, just the CDR3 is kept, 51 bases in frame from base 1. According to the germline V gene (reference sequence), CDR1 reads PRHDT and CDR2 reads FYEKMQ. The treatment or condition label, read with the paper, signifies: around 19 received Ad26.COV2.S at low or high dose, single or two shots; about five received placebo; per-sample allocation not given. Repertoires of vaccine and placebo recipients were sequenced from samples taken on day 63 after the first injection. Between 29 July and 7 August 2020, Cohort 1b enrolled 25 adults aged 18-55 years at one site in Boston, USA. As a vaccine, Ad26.COV2.S was a replication-incompetent adenovirus type 26 vector that expressed a prefusion-stabilized SARS-CoV-2 spike protein derived from the original Wuhan strain.

The study at large found these results: Spike-specific TCR breadth was higher in Ad26.COV2.S recipients than in placebo recipients (P = 0.0014). Vaccine and placebo recipients had similar non-spike TCR breadth, a finding consistent with the vaccine containing only spike. The authors noted that total T cell responses may have been underestimated by the TCR breadth and depth analyses. The study lacked the statistical power to compare responses across vaccine doses or regimens. After vaccination, spike-specific CD8+ and CD4+ T cell responses were reported to show substantial breadth.

A remark on this clone: Its antigen target is currently unknown. No clone much larger than this one lies a single base away; base qualities are absent.

The specimen was peripheral blood, collected in a trial of Ad26.COV2.S vaccine versus placebo. The chain is assembled from TRBV13 and TRBJ2-2; 14 bases in the junction line up with TRBD2. This TCR came from a person aged 18 to 59 who received the Ad26.COV2.S COVID-19 vaccine or a placebo. The CDR3 loop reads CASSSGLAGELTGELFF. The sequence in DNA is TGTGCCAGCAGCTCGGGACTAGCGGGAGAACTGACCGGGGAGCTGTTTTTT.